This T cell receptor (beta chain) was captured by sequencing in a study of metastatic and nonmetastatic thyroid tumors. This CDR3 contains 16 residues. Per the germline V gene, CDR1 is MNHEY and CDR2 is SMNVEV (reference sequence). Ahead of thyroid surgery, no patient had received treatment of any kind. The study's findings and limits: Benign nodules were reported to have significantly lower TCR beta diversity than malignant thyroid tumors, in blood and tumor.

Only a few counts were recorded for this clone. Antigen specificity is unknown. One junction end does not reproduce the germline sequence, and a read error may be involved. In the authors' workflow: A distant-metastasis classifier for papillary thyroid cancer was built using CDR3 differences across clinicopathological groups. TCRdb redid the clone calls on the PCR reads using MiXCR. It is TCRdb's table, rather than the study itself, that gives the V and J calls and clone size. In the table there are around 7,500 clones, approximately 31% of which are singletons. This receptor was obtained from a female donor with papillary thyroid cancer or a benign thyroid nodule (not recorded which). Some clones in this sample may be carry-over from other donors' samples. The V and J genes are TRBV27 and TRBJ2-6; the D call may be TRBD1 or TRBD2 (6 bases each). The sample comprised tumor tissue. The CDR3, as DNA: TGTGCCAGCAGTCCACACAGGGAGGCTGGGGCCAACTTCCTGACTTTC. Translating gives CASSPHREAGANFLTF.